This T cell receptor (beta chain) came from a study of cytotoxic CD8 clonotypes in ibrutinib-treated CLL. Across the whole study: Response was recorded as partial in around 25 patients and complete in 2; at median roughly 62 months, roughly 15 remained remitted and approximately 12 had progressed.

Produced via immunoSEQ multiplex PCR; TCRdb's table is partial and in-frame only. The table lists some 98,000 clones, almost 80% of them singletons. Per germline, CDR1 LNHDA and CDR2 SQIVND (reference sequence). V was clipped by 5 bases and J by 0 bases, with 8 bases between them. The CDR3 length is 15 residues. The TCR was taken from a human donor with chronic lymphocytic leukemia. The source was PBMCs, collected after 12 months of ibrutinib treatment. The chain recombines TRBV19 with TRBJ1-6; D remains ambiguous. The CDR3 here is CASSPGRSYNSPLHF. CDR3 coding DNA: TGTGCCAGTAGTCCCGGCCGCTCCTATAATTCACCCCTCCACTTT. The full variable domain, in which reference TRBV19 and TRBJ1-6 provide the parts outside the CDR3, is DGGITQSPKYLFRKEGQNVTLSCEQNLNHDAMYWYRQDPGQGLRLIYYSQIVNDFQKGDIAEGYSVSREKKESFPLTVTSAQKNPTAFYLCASSPGRSYNSPLHFGNGTRLTVT.